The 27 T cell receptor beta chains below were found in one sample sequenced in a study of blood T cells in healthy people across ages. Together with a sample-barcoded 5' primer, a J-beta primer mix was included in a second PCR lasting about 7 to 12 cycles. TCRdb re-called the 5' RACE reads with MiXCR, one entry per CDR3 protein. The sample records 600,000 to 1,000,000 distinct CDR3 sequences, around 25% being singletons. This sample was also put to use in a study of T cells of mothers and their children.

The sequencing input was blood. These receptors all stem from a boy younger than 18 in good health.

This chain's CDR3 is CASSARGGYTF. CDR3 nucleotide sequence: TGTGCCAGCAGCGCCCGGGGTGGCTACACCTTC. This sequence joins TRBV6-2 or TRBV6-3 and TRBJ1-2; D unclear. The CDR3 spans 11 residues. V was shortened by 6 bases and J by 7 bases, with 9 bases between the two germline ends. Per germline, CDR1 MNHEY and CDR2 SVGEGT.

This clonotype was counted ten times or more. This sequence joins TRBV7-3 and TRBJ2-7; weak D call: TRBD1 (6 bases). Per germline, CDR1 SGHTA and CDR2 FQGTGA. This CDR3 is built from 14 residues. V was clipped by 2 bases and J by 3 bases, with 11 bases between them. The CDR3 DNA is TGTGCCAGCAGCTTAGGTGAAGGGGGCTACGAGCAGTACTTC. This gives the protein CASSLGEGGYEQYF.

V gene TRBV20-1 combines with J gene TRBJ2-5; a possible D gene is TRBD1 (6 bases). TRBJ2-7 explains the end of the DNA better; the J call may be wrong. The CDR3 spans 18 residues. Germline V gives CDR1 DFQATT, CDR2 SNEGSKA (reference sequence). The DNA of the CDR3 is TGCAGTGCTCAACCCTATCACGGTAGTGACGGACAGATCTACGAGCAGTACTTC. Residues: CSAQPYHGSDGQIYEQYF.

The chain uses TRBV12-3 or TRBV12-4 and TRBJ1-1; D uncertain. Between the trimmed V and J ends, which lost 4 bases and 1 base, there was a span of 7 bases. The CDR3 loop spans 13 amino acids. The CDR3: CASSSASNTEAFF. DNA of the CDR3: TGTGCCAGCAGTTCAGCGTCGAACACTGAAGCTTTCTTT.

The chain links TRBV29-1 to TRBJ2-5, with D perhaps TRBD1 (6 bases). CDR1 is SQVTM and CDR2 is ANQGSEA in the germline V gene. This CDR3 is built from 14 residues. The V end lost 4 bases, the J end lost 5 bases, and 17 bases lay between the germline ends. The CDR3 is CSVAGTTSSETQYF. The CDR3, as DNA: TGCAGCGTTGCCGGGACAACTTCGTCCGAGACCCAGTACTTC.

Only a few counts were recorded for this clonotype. The CDR3 DNA follows: TGCAGTGCTAGTCTCGAGACAGTGAATTCACCCCTCCACTTT. Translation: CSASLETVNSPLHF. The rearrangement uses TRBV20-1 and TRBJ1-6; the D gene is possibly TRBD1 (5 bases). V gave up 3 bases and J gave up 7 bases, with 13 bases separating them. The CDR3 sequence is 14 residues long. Germline lookup yields CDR1 DFQATT and CDR2 SNEGSKA (reference sequence).

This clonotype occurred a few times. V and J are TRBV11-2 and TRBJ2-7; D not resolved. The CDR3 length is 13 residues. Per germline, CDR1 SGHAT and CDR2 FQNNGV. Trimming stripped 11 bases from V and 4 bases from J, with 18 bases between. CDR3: CASSSGLLYEQYF. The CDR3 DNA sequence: TGTGCCTCCAGTTCCGGGCTACTGTACGAGCAGTACTTC.

In DNA form, the CDR3 reads TGTGCCAGCAGCTTAACCCGAGATACTTACGAGCAGTACTTC. Its protein is CASSLTRDTYEQYF. This sequence joins TRBV7-9 and TRBJ2-7; unclear D gene. The CDR3 runs 14 residues. Germline CDR1 reads SEHNR; CDR2 reads FQNEAQ (reference sequence). Trimming took 2 bases from V and 4 from J, leaving 12 bases between them.

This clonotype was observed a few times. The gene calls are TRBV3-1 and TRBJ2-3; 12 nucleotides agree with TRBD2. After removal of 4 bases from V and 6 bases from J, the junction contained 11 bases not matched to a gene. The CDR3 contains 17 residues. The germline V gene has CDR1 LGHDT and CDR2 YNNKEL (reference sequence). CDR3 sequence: CASSPLRRTSGTDTQYF. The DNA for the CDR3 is TGTGCCAGCAGCCCACTTCGTAGGACTAGCGGGACGGATACGCAGTATTTT.

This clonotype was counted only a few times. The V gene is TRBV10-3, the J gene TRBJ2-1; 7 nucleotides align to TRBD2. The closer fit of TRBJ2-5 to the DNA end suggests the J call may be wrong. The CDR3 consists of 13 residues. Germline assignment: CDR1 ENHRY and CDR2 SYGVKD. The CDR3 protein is CAIRAGEDETQYF. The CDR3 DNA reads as TGTGCCATCAGGGCGGGAGAAGATGAGACCCAGTACTTC.

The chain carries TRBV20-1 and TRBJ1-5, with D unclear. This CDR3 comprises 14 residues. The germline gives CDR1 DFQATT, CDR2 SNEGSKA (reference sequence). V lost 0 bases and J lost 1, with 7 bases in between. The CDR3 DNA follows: TGCAGTGCTAGAGAAGGGAGGAGCAATCAGCCCCAGCATTTT. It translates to CSAREGRSNQPQHF.

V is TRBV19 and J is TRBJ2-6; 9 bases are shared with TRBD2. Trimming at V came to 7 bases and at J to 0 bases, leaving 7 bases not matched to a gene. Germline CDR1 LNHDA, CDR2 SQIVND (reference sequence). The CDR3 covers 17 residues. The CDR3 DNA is TGTGCCAGTACCAAGACTAGCGGACTCTCTGGGGCCAACGTCCTGACTTTC. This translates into CASTKTSGLSGANVLTF.

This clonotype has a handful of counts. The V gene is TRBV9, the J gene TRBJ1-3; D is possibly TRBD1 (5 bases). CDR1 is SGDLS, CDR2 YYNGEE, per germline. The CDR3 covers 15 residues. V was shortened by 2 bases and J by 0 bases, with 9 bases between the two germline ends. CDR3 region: CASSVGQASGNTIYF. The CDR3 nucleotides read TGTGCCAGCAGCGTTGGACAAGCCTCTGGAAACACCATATATTTT.

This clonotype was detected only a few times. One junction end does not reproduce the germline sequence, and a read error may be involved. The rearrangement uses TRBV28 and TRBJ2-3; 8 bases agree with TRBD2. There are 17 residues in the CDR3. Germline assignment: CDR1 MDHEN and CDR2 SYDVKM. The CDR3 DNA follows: TGTGCCAGCAGCCGTAGCGGGACTGCCCCAACCACAGATGCGCAGTATTTT. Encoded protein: CASSRSGTAPTTDAQYF.

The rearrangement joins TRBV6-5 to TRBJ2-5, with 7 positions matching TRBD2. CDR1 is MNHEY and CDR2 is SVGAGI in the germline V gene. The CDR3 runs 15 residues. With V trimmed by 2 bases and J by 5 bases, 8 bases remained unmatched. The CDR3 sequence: CASSYGGGGTETQYF. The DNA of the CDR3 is TGTGCCAGCAGTTACGGCGGGGGAGGGACGGAGACCCAGTACTTC.

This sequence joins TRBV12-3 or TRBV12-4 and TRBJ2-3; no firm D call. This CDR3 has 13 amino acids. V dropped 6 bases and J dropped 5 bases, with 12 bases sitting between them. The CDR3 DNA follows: TGTGCCAGCAGACTTGGACGAATAGATACGCAGTATTTT. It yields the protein CASRLGRIDTQYF.

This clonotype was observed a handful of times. The CDR3 protein is CASSYSVSRDLAYEQYF. DNA of the CDR3: TGTGCCAGCAGTTACTCGGTTTCCCGGGACCTGGCCTACGAGCAGTACTTC. This chain joins TRBV6-5 and TRBJ2-7; TRBD1 or TRBD2 may be the D gene (5 bases each). The CDR3 extends over 17 amino acids. Deletions cut 0 bases from V and 2 bases from J, with 17 bases between. Germline assignment: CDR1 MNHEY and CDR2 SVGAGI.

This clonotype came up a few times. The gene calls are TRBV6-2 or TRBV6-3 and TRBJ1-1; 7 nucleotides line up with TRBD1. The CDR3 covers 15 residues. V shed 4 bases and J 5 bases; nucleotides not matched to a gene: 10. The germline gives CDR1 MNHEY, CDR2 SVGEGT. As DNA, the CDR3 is TGTGCCAGCAGTTCCCCGACAGGGTTTCGGACTGAAGCTTTCTTT. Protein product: CASSSPTGFRTEAFF.

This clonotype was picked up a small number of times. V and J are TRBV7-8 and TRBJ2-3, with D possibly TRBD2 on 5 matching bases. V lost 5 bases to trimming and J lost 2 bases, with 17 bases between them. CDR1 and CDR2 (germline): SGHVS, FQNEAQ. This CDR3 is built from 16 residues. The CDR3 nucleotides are TGTGCCAGCAGCGGAGGAGTGGTGGGGAACACAGATACGCAGTATTTT. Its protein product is CASSGGVVGNTDTQYF. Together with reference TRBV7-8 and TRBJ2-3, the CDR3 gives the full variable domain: GAGVSQSPRYKVAKRGQDVALRCDPISGHVSLFWYQQALGQGPEFLTYFQNEAQLDKSGLPSDRFFAERPEGSVSTLKIQRTQQEDSAVYLCASSGGVVGNTDTQYFGPGTRLTVL.

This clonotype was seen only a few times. The CDR3 here is CSVEDRSSPAYEQYF. The CDR3 nucleotides read TGCAGCGTTGAGGACAGGTCGTCACCGGCCTACGAGCAGTACTTC. The rearrangement uses TRBV29-1 and TRBJ2-7, with TRBD1 matching 7 bases. Germline trimming cut 3 bases from V and 2 bases from J; bases unmatched to any gene: 10. The CDR3 is made up of 15 amino acids. Looked up from germline, CDR1 is SQVTM and CDR2 is ANQGSEA.

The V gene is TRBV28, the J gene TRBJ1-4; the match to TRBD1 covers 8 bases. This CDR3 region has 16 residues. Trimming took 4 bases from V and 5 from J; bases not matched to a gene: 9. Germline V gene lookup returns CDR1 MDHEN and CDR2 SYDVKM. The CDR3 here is CASSSPRTGKNEKLFF. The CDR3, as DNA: TGTGCCAGCAGTTCCCCCCGGACAGGGAAAAATGAAAAACTGTTTTTT. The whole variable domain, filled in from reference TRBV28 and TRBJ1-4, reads DVKVTQSSRYLVKRTGEKVFLECVQDMDHENMFWYRQDPGLGLRLIYFSYDVKMKEKGDIPEGYSVSREKKERFSLILESASTNQTSMYLCASSSPRTGKNEKLFFGSGTQLSVL.

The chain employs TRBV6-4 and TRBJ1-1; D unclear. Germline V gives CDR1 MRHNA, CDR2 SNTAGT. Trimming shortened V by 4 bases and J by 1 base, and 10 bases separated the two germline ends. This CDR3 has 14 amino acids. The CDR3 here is CASSVEMGNTEAFF. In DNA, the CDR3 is TGTGCCAGCAGTGTAGAAATGGGGAACACTGAAGCTTTCTTT.

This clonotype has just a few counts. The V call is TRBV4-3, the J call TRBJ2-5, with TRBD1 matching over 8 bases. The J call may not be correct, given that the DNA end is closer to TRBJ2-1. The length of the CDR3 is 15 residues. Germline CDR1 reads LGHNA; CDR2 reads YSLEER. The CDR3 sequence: CASSQEDRVFDEQFF. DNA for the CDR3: TGCGCCAGCAGCCAGGAGGACAGGGTTTTCGATGAGCAGTTCTTC.

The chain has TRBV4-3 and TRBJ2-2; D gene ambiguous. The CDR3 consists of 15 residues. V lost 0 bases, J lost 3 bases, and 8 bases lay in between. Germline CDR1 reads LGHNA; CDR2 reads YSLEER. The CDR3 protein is CASSQESGYTGELFF. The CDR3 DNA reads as TGCGCCAGCAGCCAAGAGTCAGGCTACACCGGGGAGCTGTTTTTT.

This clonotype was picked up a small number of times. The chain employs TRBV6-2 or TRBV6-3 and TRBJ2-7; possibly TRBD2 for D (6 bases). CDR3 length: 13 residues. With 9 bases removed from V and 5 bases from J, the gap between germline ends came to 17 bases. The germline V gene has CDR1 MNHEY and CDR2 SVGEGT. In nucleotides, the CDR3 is TGTGCCAGTGATCGGGGGAATGGGGACGAGCAGTACTTC. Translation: CASDRGNGDEQYF.

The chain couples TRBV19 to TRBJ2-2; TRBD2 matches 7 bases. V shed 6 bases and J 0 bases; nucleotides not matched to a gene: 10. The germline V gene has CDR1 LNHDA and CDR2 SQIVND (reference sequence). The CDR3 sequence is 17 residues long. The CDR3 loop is CASRGLAGVTNTGELFF. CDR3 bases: TGTGCCAGTAGGGGGCTGGCGGGGGTTACGAACACCGGGGAGCTGTTTTTT.

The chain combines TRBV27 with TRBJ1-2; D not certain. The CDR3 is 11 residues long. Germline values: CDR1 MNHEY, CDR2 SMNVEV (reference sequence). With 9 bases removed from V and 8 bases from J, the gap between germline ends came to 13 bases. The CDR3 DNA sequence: TGTGCCAGACGGATGCGGGAGGGCTACACCTTC. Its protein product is CARRMREGYTF.